This T cell receptor beta chain is from a study of CD8 T cells in ankylosing spondylitis. Study findings and constraints: Blood of patients with ankylosing spondylitis appeared to be characterized by a TCR beta motif of eight highly homologous variants.

The CDR3 sequence is 17 residues long. The V gene's germline CDR1 is SEHNR and CDR2 FQNEAQ (reference sequence). The V and J ends lost 5 bases and 4 bases respectively, with 24 bases between them. On this clonotype itself: Its matching antigen is unknown.

TCRdb redid the calling of the 5' RACE reads with MiXCR, one entry per CDR3 protein. The sample carries 200,000 to 250,000 distinct CDR3 sequences, approximately 7.4% recorded once. This clonotype was obtained from a male donor with ankylosing spondylitis. Sequencing was done on a sample of blood, either unsorted or a sorted T cell fraction (not recorded which). The rearrangement links TRBV7-9 to TRBJ2-7, with a possible D match to TRBD1 (7 bases). DNA of the CDR3: TGTGCCAGCAGCAACATCGACCAGGTCAGGGGGGATTACGAGCAGTACTTC. This translates into CASSNIDQVRGDYEQYF.